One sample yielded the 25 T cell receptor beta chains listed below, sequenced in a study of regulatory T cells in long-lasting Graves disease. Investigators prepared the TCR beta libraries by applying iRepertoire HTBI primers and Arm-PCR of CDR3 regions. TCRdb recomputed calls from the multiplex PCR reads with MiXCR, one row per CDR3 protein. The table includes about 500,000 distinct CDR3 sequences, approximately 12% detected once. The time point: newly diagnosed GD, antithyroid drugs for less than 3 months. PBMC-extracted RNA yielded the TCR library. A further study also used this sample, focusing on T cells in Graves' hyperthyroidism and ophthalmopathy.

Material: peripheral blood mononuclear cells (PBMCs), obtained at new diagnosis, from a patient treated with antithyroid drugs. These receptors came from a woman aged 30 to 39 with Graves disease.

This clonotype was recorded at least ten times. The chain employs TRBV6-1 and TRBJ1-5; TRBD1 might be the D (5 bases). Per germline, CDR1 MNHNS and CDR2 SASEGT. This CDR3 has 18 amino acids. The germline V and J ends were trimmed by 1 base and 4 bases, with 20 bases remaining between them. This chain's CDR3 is CASSEVWARDGNNQPQHF. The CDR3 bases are TGTGCCAGCAGTGAAGTTTGGGCCCGGGACGGAAATAATCAGCCCCAGCATTTT.

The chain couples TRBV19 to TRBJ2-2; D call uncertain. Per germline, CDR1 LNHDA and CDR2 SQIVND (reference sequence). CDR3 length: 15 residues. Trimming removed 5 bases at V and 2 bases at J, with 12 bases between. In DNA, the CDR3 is TGTGCCAGTAGTCCAAAGGGCGATAACACCGGGGAGCTGTTTTTT. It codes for CASSPKGDNTGELFF.

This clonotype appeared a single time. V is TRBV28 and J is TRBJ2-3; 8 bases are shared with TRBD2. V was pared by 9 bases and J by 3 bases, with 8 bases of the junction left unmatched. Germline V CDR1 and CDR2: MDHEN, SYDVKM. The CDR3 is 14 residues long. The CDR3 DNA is TGTGCCAGTACCCCAAGCGGGAGTACAGATACGCAGTATTTT. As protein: CASTPSGSTDTQYF. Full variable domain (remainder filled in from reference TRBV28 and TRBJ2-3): DVKVTQSSRYLVKRTGEKVFLECVQDMDHENMFWYRQDPGLGLRLIYFSYDVKMKEKGDIPEGYSVSREKKERFSLILESASTNQTSMYLCASTPSGSTDTQYFGPGTRLTVL.

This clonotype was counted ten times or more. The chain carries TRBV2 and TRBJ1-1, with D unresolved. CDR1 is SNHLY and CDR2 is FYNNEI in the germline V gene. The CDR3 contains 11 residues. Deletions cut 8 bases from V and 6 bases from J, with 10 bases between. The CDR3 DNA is TGTGCCAGCGCATTGTACGCTGAAGCTTTCTTT. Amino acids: CASALYAEAFF.

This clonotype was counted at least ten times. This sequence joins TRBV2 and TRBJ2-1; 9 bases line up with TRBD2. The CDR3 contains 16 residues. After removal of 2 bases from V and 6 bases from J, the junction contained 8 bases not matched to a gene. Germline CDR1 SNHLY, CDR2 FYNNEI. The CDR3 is CASSEMRGLALNEQFF. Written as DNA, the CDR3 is TGTGCCAGCAGTGAAATGCGAGGACTAGCGCTCAATGAGCAGTTCTTC.

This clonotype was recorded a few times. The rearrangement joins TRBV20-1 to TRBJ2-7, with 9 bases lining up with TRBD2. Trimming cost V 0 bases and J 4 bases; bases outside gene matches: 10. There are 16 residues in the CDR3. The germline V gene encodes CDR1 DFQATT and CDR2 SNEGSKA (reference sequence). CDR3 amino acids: CSARDHRGTSTYEQYF. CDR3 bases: TGCAGTGCTAGAGATCATCGGGGGACTAGCACTTACGAGCAGTACTTC.

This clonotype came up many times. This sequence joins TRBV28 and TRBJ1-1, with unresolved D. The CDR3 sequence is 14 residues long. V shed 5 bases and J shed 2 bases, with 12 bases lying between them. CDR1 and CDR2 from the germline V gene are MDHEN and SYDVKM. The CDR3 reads CASSLKTLNTEAFF. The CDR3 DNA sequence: TGTGCCAGCAGTCTCAAAACCCTTAACACTGAAGCTTTCTTT. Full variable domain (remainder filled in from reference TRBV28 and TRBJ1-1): DVKVTQSSRYLVKRTGEKVFLECVQDMDHENMFWYRQDPGLGLRLIYFSYDVKMKEKGDIPEGYSVSREKKERFSLILESASTNQTSMYLCASSLKTLNTEAFFGQGTRLTVV.

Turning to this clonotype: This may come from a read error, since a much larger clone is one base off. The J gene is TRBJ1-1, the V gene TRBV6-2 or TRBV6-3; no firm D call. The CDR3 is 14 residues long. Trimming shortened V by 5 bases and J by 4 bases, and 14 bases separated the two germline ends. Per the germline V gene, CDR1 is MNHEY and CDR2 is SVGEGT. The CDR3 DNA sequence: TGTGCCAGCAGTGAATCGGTGGGCCTCACTGAAGCTTTCTTT. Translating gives CASSESVGLTEAFF.

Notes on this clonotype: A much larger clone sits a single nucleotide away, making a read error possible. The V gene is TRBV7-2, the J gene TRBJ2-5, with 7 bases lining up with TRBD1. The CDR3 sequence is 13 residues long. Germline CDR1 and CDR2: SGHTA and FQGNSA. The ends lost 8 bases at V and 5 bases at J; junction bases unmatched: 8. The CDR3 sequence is CASGPNRGETQYF. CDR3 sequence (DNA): TGTGCCAGCGGCCCTAACAGGGGTGAGACCCAGTACTTC.

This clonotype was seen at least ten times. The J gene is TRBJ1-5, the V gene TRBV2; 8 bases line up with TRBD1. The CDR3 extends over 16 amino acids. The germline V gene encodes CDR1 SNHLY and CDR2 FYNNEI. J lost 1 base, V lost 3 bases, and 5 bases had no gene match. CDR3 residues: CASSDGQGGSNQPQHF. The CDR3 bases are TGTGCCAGCAGTGACGGACAGGGAGGGAGCAATCAGCCCCAGCATTTT.

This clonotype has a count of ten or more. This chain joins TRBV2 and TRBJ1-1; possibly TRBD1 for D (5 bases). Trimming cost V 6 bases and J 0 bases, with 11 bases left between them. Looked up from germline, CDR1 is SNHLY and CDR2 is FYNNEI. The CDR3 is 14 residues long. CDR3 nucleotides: TGTGCCAGCAGCAACAGGTTCATGAACACTGAAGCTTTCTTT. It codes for CASSNRFMNTEAFF.

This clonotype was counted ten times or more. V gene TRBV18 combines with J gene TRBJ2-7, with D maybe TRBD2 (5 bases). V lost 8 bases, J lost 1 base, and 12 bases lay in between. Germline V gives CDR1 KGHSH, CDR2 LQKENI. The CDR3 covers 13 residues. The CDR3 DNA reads TGTGCCAGCAGCCCAGGACTGTCCTACGAGCAGTACTTC. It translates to CASSPGLSYEQYF.

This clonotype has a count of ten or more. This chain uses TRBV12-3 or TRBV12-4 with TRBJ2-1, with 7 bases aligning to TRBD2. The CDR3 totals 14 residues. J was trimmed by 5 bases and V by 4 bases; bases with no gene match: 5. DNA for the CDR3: TGTGCCAGCAGTTGGTCTAGCGGCGACAATGAGCAGTTCTTC. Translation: CASSWSSGDNEQFF.

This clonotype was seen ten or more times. Here the CDR3 DNA reads TGTGCCAGCAGCTCGGGACTCTCCGATACGCAGTATTTT. Protein sequence: CASSSGLSDTQYF. J is TRBJ2-3 and V is TRBV7-2; the D gene is possibly TRBD2 (6 bases). CDR3 length: 13 residues. Trimming left V 4 bases short and J 6 bases short, with 11 bases between. Germline V gene lookup returns CDR1 SGHTA and CDR2 FQGNSA.

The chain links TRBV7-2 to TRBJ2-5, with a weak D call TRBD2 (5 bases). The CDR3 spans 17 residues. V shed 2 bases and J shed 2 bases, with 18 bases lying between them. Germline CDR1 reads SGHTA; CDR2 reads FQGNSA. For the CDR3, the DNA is TGTGCCAGCAGCTTATCGTTAGTGGGCGGGTGGCAAGAGACCCAGTACTTC. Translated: CASSLSLVGGWQETQYF. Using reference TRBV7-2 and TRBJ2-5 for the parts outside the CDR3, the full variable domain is GAGVSQSPSNKVTEKGKDVELRCDPISGHTALYWYRQSLGQGLEFLIYFQGNSAPDKSGLPSDRFSAERTGGSVSTLTIQRTQQEDSAVYLCASSLSLVGGWQETQYFGPGTRLLVL.

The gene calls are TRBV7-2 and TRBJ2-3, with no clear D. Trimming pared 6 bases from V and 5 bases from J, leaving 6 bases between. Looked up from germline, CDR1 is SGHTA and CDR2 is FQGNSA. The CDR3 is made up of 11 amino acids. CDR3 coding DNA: TGTGCCAGCAGTTGGGTAGATACGCAGTATTTT. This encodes CASSWVDTQYF. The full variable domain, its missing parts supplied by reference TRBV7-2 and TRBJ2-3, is GAGVSQSPSNKVTEKGKDVELRCDPISGHTALYWYRQSLGQGLEFLIYFQGNSAPDKSGLPSDRFSAERTGGSVSTLTIQRTQQEDSAVYLCASSWVDTQYFGPGTRLTVL.

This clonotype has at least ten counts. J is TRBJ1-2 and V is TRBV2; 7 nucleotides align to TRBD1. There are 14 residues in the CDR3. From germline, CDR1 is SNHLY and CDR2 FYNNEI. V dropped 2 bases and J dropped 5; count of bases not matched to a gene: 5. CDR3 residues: CASSETTGRYGYTF. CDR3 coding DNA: TGTGCCAGCAGTGAAACGACAGGGAGGTATGGCTACACCTTC. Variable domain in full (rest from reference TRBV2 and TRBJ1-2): EPEVTQTPSHQVTQMGQEVILRCVPISNHLYFYWYRQILGQKVEFLVSFYNNEISEKSEIFDDQFSVERPDGSNFTLKIRSTKLEDSAMYFCASSETTGRYGYTFGSGTRLTVV.

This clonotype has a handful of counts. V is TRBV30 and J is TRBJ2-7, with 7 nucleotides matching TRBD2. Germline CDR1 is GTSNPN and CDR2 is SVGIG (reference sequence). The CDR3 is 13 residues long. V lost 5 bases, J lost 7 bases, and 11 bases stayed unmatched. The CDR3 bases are TGTGCCTGGGCGGGGGTCGGCGGAATGGAGCAGTACTTC. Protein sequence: CAWAGVGGMEQYF.

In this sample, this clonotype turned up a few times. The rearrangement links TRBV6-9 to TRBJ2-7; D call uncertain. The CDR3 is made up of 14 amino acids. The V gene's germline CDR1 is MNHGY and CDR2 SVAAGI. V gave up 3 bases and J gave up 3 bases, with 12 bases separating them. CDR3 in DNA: TGTGCCAGCAGTTACTCAGACACTTACTACGAGCAGTACTTC. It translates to CASSYSDTYYEQYF.

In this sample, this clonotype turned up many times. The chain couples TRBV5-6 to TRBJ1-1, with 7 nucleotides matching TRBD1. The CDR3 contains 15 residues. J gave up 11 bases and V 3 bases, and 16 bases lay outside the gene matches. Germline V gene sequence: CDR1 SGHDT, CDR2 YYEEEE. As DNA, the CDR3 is TGTGCCAGCAGCTGGGGGCCGCCCGGACAGGTCAACGCTTTCTTT. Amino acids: CASSWGPPGQVNAFF.

The CDR3 loop reads CASTGGNPYNEQFF. The CDR3 DNA reads TGTGCCAGCACCGGGGGGAATCCCTACAATGAGCAGTTCTTC. This sequence joins TRBV11-3 and TRBJ2-1, with 7 bases identical to TRBD2. After removal of 7 bases from V and 2 bases from J, the junction contained 5 bases not matched to a gene. Germline CDR1 and CDR2: SGHNT and YENEEA. CDR3 length: 14 residues. The full variable domain, in which reference TRBV11-3 and TRBJ2-1 provide the parts outside the CDR3, is EAGVVQSPRYKIIEKKQPVAFWCNPISGHNTLYWYLQNLGQGPELLIRYENEEAVDDSQLPKDRFSAERLKGVDSTLKIQPAELGDSAVYLCASTGGNPYNEQFFGPGTRLTVL.

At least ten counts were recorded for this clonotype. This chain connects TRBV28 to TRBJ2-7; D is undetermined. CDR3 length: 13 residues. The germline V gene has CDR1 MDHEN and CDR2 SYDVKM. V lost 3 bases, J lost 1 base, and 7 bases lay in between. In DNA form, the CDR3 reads TGTGCCAGCAGTTTTGCAGCGTCCTACGAGCAGTACTTC. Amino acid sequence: CASSFAASYEQYF.

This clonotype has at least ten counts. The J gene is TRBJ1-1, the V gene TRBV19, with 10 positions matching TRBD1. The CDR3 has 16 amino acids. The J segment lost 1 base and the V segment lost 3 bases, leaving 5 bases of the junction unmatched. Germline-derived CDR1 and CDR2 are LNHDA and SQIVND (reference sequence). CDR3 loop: CASSIRGQGTNTEAFF. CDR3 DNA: TGTGCCAGTAGTATTCGGGGACAGGGGACGAACACTGAAGCTTTCTTT.

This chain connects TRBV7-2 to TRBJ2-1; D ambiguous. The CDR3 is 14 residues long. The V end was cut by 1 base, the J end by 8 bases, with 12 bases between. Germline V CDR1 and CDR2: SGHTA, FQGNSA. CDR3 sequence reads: CASSLGLGLDEQFF. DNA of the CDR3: TGTGCCAGCAGCTTAGGCCTGGGTTTAGATGAGCAGTTCTTC. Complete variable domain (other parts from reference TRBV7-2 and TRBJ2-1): GAGVSQSPSNKVTEKGKDVELRCDPISGHTALYWYRQSLGQGLEFLIYFQGNSAPDKSGLPSDRFSAERTGGSVSTLTIQRTQQEDSAVYLCASSLGLGLDEQFFGPGTRLTVL.

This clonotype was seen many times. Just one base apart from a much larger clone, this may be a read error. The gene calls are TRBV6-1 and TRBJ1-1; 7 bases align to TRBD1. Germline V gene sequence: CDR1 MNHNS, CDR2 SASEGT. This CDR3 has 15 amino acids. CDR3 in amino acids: CASSVGDRLNTEASF. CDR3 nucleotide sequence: TGTGCCAGCAGTGTAGGGGACAGACTGAACACTGAAGCTTCCTTT.